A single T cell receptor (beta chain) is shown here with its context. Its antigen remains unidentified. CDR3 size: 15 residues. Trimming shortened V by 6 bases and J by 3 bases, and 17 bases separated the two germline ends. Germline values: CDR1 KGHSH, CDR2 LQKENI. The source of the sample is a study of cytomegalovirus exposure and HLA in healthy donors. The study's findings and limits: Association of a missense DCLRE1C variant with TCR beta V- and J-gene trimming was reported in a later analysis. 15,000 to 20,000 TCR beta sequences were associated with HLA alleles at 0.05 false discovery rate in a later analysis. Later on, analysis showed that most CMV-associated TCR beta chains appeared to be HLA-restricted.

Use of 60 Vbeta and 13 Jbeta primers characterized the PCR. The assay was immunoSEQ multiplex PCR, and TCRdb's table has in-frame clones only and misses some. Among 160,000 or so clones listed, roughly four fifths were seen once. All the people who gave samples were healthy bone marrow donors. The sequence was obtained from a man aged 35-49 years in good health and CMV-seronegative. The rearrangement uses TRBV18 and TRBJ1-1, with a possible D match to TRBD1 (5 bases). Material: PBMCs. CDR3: CASSPTSAGDTEAFF. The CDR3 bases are TGTGCCAGCTCGCCTACAAGCGCGGGGGACACTGAAGCTTTCTTT.